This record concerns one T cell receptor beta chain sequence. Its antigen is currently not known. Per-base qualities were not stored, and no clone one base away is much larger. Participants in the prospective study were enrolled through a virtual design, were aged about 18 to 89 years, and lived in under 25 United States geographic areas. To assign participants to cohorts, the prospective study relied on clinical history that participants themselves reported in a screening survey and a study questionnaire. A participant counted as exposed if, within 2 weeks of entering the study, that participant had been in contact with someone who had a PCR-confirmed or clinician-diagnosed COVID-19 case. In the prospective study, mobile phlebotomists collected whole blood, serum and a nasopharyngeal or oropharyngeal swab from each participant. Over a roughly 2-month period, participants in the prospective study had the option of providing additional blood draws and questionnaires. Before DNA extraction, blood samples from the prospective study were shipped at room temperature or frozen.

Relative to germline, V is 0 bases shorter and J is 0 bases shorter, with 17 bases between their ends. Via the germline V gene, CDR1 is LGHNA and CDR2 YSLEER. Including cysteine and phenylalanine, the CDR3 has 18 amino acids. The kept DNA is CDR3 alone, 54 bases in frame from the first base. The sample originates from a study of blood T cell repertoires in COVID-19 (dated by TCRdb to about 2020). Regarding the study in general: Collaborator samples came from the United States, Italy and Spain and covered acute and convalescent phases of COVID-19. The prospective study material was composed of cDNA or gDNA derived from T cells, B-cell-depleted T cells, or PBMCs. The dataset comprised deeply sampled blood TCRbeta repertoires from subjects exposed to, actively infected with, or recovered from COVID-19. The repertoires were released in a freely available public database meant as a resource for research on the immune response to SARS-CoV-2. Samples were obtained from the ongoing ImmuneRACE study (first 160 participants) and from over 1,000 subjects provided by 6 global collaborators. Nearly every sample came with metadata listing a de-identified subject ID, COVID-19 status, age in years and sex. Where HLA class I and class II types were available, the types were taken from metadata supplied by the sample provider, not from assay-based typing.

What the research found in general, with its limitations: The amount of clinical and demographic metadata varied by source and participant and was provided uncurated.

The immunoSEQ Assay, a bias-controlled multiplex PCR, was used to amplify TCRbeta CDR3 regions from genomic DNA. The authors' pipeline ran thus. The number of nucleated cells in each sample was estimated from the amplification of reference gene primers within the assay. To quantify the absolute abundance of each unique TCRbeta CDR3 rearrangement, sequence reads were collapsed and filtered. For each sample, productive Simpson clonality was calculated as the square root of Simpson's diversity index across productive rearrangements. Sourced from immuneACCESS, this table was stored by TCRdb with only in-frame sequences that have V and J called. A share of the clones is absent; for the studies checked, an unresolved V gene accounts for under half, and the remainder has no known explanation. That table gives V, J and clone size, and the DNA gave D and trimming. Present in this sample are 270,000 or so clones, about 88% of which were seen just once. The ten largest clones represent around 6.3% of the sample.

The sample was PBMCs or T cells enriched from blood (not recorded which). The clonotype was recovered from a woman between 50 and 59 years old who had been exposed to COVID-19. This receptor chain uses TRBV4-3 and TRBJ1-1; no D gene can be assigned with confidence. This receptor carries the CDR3 CASSQESGFGELNTEAFF. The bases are TGCGCCAGCAGCCAAGAGTCTGGGTTCGGAGAGTTGAACACTGAAGCTTTCTTT.